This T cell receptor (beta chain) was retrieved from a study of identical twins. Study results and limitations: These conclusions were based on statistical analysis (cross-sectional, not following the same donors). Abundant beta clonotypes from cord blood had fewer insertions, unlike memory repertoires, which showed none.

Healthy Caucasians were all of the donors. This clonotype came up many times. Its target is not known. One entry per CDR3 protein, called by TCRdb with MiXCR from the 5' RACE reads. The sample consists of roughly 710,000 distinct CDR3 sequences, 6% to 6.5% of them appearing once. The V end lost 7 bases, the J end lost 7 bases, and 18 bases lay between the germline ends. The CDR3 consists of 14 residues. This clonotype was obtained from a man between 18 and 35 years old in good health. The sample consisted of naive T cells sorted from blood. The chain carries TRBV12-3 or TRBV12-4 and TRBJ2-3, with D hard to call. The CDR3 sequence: CASIMGPAQYTQYF. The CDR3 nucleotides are TGTGCCAGCATCATGGGCCCGGCCCAATATACGCAGTATTTT.